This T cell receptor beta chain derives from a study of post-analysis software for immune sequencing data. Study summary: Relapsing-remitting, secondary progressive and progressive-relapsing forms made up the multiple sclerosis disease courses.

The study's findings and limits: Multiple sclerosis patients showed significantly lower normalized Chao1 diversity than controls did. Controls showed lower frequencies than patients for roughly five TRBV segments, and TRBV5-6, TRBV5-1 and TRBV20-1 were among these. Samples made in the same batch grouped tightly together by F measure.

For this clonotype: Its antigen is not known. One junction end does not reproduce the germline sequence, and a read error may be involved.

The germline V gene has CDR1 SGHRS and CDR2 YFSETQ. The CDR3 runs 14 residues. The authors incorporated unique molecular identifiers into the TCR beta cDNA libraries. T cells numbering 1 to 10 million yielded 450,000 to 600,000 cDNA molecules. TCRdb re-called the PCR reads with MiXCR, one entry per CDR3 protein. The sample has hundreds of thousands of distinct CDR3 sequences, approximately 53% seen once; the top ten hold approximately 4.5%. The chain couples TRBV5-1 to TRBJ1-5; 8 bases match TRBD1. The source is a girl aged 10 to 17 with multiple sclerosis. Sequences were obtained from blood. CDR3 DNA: TGTGCCAGCAGTTCTGGACAGGGCAGTCAGCCCCAGCATTTT. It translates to CASSSGQGSQPQHF.